Presented here are 16 T cell receptor beta chains from one specimen sequenced in a study of a mutant IDH1 vaccine in newly diagnosed glioma. Sequencing used immunoSEQ multiplex PCR; TCRdb keeps in-frame clones, though not all of them. Among about 64,000 clones, 84% were seen once, and the ten largest hold around 8.3%. Time point given: week 11, during vaccination. What each vaccine dose contained was 300 ug of mutant IDH1 20-mer peptide, accompanied by topical imiquimod. Their recognized antigens are unknown. Source: PBMCs, taken from a glioma patient whose treatment included an IDH1 peptide vaccine. These receptors were collected from a woman aged 45-65 years with glioma.

The rearrangement links TRBV5-8 to TRBJ2-5, with 8 positions matching TRBD1. The V gene end was trimmed by 4 bases and the J gene end by 0 bases; junction bases not matched to a gene: 11. There are 17 residues in the CDR3. CDR1 and CDR2 (germline): SGHTS, YDEGEE. CDR3 region: CASSGQGQEGNQETQYF. The DNA of the CDR3 is TGTGCCAGCAGCGGACAGGGACAGGAAGGGAACCAAGAGACCCAGTACTTC. Filled out from reference TRBV5-8 and TRBJ2-5, the complete variable domain reads EAGVTQSPTHLIKTRGQQATLRCSPISGHTSVYWYQQALGLGLQFLLWYDEGEERNRGNFPPRFSGRQFPNYSSELNVNALELEDSALYLCASSGQGQEGNQETQYFGPGTRLLVL.

This clone has just a few counts. The V call is TRBV4-3, the J call TRBJ2-5; D call uncertain. With 0 bases removed from V and 4 bases from J, the gap between germline ends came to 6 bases. CDR1 and CDR2 (germline): LGHNA, YSLEER. The CDR3 loop spans 13 amino acids. Here the CDR3 reads CASSQDEGETQYF. In DNA form, the CDR3 reads TGCGCCAGCAGCCAAGACGAAGGAGAGACCCAGTACTTC.

CDR3 loop: CASSPDSDNSPLHF. In DNA form, the CDR3 reads TGTGCCAGCAGCCCGGACAGTGATAATTCACCCCTCCACTTT. The chain joins TRBV7-9 to TRBJ1-6; D is possibly TRBD1 (6 bases). Germline loops: CDR1 SEHNR, CDR2 FQNEAQ (reference sequence). The CDR3 totals 14 residues. Trimming shortened V by 5 bases and J by 5 bases, and 10 bases separated the two germline ends.

The CDR3 reads CASSRDTPYEQYF. Written as DNA, the CDR3 is TGTGCCAGCAGCCGAGACACCCCGTACGAGCAGTACTTC. The chain joins TRBV7-9 to TRBJ2-7; the D is unclear. CDR3 length: 13 amino acids. Trimming left V 5 bases short and J 4 bases short, with 12 bases between. Germline V lookup: CDR1 SEHNR, CDR2 FQNEAQ (reference sequence). Filled out from reference TRBV7-9 and TRBJ2-7, the complete variable domain reads DTGVSQNPRHKITKRGQNVTFRCDPISEHNRLYWYRQTLGQGPEFLTYFQNEAQLEKSRLLSDRFSAERPKGSFSTLEIQRTEQGDSAMYLCASSRDTPYEQYFGPGTRLTVT.

V and J are TRBV27 and TRBJ1-2; possible D gene TRBD1, 5 bases. Trimming took 5 bases from V and 4 from J, leaving 17 bases between them. CDR3 length equals 15 residues. CDR1 MNHEY and CDR2 SMNVEV come from the germline V gene (reference sequence). The CDR3, as DNA: TGTGCCAGCAGTCAGGGACTTTTACCCCTCTATGGCTACACCTTC. This gives the protein CASSQGLLPLYGYTF.

This rearrangement joins TRBV14 to TRBJ2-7, with 8 bases aligning to TRBD1. Per the germline V gene, CDR1 is SGHDN and CDR2 is FVKESK. The CDR3 runs 12 residues. Trimming took 3 bases from V and 6 from J; bases not matched to a gene: 1. DNA for the CDR3: TGTGCCAGCAGCCACGGGACAGGCGAGCAGTACTTC. Its protein product is CASSHGTGEQYF.

The chain couples TRBV5-4 to TRBJ1-1, with 7 bases aligning to TRBD1. Per germline, CDR1 SGHNT and CDR2 YYREEE (reference sequence). The CDR3 is 14 residues long. V gave up 2 bases and J gave up 3 bases; unmatched junction bases: 4. Here the CDR3 DNA reads TGTGCCAGCAGCTTACAGGGGATTGACACTGAAGCTTTCTTT. Translation: CASSLQGIDTEAFF.

The gene calls are TRBV7-2 and TRBJ2-5; D is unresolved. Germline-derived CDR1 and CDR2 are SGHTA and FQGNSA. The CDR3 has 13 residues. Trimming pared 5 bases from V and 5 bases from J, leaving 12 bases between. CDR3 nucleotide sequence: TGTGCCAGCAGCCCCCGCCCCGGGGAGACCCAGTACTTC. Translation: CASSPRPGETQYF.

This clone was seen a single time. This chain connects TRBV2 to TRBJ1-2; D perhaps matches TRBD1 (6 bases). There are 14 residues in the CDR3. The ends were cut back, 4 bases at V and 8 bases at J, with 17 bases in the middle. Germline loops: CDR1 SNHLY, CDR2 FYNNEI. This chain's CDR3 is CASSAQGLNEGYTF. The CDR3 DNA reads as TGTGCCAGCAGTGCACAGGGACTGAATGAAGGCTACACCTTC.

The chain recombines TRBV9 with TRBJ2-1; D may be TRBD2 (5 bases). Germline V gene lookup returns CDR1 SGDLS and CDR2 YYNGEE. Trimming cost V 3 bases and J 9 bases, with 19 bases left between them. The CDR3 extends over 15 amino acids. The CDR3 spells CASSAAGSTASEQFF. Here the CDR3 DNA reads TGTGCCAGCAGCGCGGCGGGCAGTACGGCCAGTGAGCAGTTCTTC.

The chain is built from TRBV27 and TRBJ2-7, with TRBD1 matching over 8 bases. J gave up 5 bases and V 2 bases, and 5 bases lay outside the gene matches. CDR1 and CDR2 (germline): MNHEY, SMNVEV (reference sequence). The CDR3 extends over 14 amino acids. The DNA of the CDR3 is TGTGCCAGCAGTTTACTGGACAGGGTCCACGAGCAGTACTTC. Residues: CASSLLDRVHEQYF.

V and J are TRBV10-3 and TRBJ1-5; unclear D gene. CDR1 and CDR2 (germline): ENHRY, SYGVKD. V was shortened by 4 bases and J by 1 base, with 8 bases between the two germline ends. CDR3 length: 14 residues. Here the CDR3 DNA reads TGTGCCATCAGTGGAGGGCAGAGCAATCAGCCCCAGCATTTT. Encoded protein: CAISGGQSNQPQHF.

The V gene is TRBV19, the J gene TRBJ2-7, with D perhaps TRBD1 (5 bases). V was cut by 3 bases and J by 2 bases, with 14 bases left in between. Germline-derived CDR1 and CDR2 are LNHDA and SQIVND (reference sequence). The CDR3 loop spans 15 amino acids. Here the CDR3 DNA reads TGTGCCAGTAGTATCGACAGTACCCCCCCCTACGAGCAGTACTTC. Protein sequence: CASSIDSTPPYEQYF.

The chain carries TRBV5-1 and TRBJ2-7, with 7 nucleotides matching TRBD1. Per the germline V gene, CDR1 is SGHRS and CDR2 is YFSETQ. CDR3 length: 15 residues. Unmatched junction bases numbered 15, after V lost 6 bases and J lost 6 bases. The CDR3 loop reads CASTSLLQGSGEQYF. CDR3 bases: TGCGCCAGCACCTCCTTGCTACAGGGGTCGGGCGAGCAGTACTTC.

This chain uses TRBV7-2 with TRBJ1-2; a possible D gene is TRBD1 (6 bases). CDR1 and CDR2 (germline): SGHTA, FQGNSA. The CDR3 sequence is 14 residues long. The V end was cut by 1 base, the J end by 4 bases, with 10 bases between. The chain's CDR3 is CASSLVTGSYGYTF. The CDR3 DNA reads as TGTGCCAGCAGCTTAGTCACAGGGAGCTATGGCTACACCTTC.

The CDR3 DNA follows: TGTGCCAGCAGTTCGTGGCGGGGGAGCCAAGAGACCCAGTACTTC. Its protein is CASSSWRGSQETQYF. The chain recombines TRBV6-6 with TRBJ2-5; 7 positions match TRBD2. CDR3 size: 15 residues. Germline trimming cut 4 bases from V and 1 base from J; bases unmatched to any gene: 6. Germline V gives CDR1 MNHNY, CDR2 SVGAGI (reference sequence).